This T cell receptor beta chain was obtained from a study of cytomegalovirus exposure and HLA in healthy donors (dated by TCRdb to 2016 to 2017). A note on the overall study: In an earlier analysis of 587 of the donors, 250 to 350 Gb of sequence data and 100 million or so unique TCR beta sequences from roughly 200 million T cells were reported. An early release that covered more than 550 HLA-typed donors contained around 330 gigabases of sequencing data and 80 million or so unique TCR sequences. Of the 398 genotyped donors, roughly 76% were placed in the genetic ancestry cluster associated with self-reported Caucasian donors. The study was designed to test whether signatures of past pathogen exposure could be identified by cataloging public T cell receptors. The study profiled the T cell repertoires of 500 to 800 subjects by immunosequencing and related them to cytomegalovirus serostatus. Along with the approximately 700-subject first cohort, a separate validation cohort of 120 different subjects was used. The study combined high-throughput TCR immunosequencing, statistical association of individual TCRs with disease status, and machine learning to predict cytomegalovirus infection status. To study patterns of TCR occurrence, a later analysis re-analyzed previously published TCR beta repertoires from 700 or so donors and added high-resolution HLA genotyping. The later analysis used no new phenotypic data to find candidate immune exposures, relying instead on TCR beta sequences and their occurrence across donors. In an earlier analysis of more than 550 of the donors, high-throughput TCR beta sequencing was used to judge whether each TCR beta V gene segment behaved as functional or pseudogenic. Donor age, sex, ethnicity and CMV serostatus were collected together with the repertoire data. A later genetic analysis took genome-wide SNP genotypes for about three fifths of the 666 donors and used that subset as a discovery cohort. Every repertoire in the discovery cohort had been generated on one and the same sequencing platform. Class I and class II HLA loci were covered by the typing at four-digit resolution. The number of typed donors differed by locus: about 620-630 for A, B, C, DRB1 and DQB1; 500 to 550 for DQA1; 606 for DPA1; and about 470 for DPB1. Four to six DR-DQ haplotypes were handled as single units for association and clustering, since linkage in the cohort was strong. On average, around 240,000 unique TCR beta nucleotide sequences were sequenced per donor among fewer than 500 genotyped donors of the cohort, with roughly 18% of those sequences being non-productive.

Study-wide findings and limitations: The presence/absence analyses assumed that sequencing depth was roughly uniform across donors, and that assumption may not be true. When HLA alleles, especially DR and DQ, strongly co-occurred, attributing TCR associations to individual alleles was difficult. For the cohort, immune exposure information was limited to CMV serostatus. According to a later genetic analysis, donors in an Asian-associated ancestry cluster had fewer N-insertions in productive TCRs than the approximately 630-donor mean. A later analysis found that TCR association rates varied across HLA loci, with DRB1 alleles showing the most associated TCRs and HLA-C alleles the fewest. The classifier was reported to diagnose cytomegalovirus status with high specificity and sensitivity in both the original and validation cohorts. The cohort was sequenced for TCR beta chains only, and without alpha or paired-chain data the features that could be detected were limited. Because HLA typing was unavailable for some donors at each locus, only the typed subset was used in association tests. Some IMGT-functional V segments, including TRBV6-2 and TRBV6-3, could not be told apart with the 87-base-pair reads, so those segments were excluded. In a later analysis, HLA-associated TCR beta chains showed more clonal expansion and lower generation probabilities than non-associated chains that were equally common. Across donors, most TCR sequences were observed very rarely, whereas some public TCRs were present in many individuals. According to a later analysis, most CMV-associated TCR beta chains appeared to be HLA-restricted, and the HLA associations seemed to be driven largely by CMV exposure. A later analysis reported that several top co-occurrence clusters appeared linked to parvovirus B19, influenza, CMV and Epstein-Barr virus. A later analysis associated 17,000 or so TCR beta sequences with specific HLA alleles at a false discovery rate of 0.05. A total of 150 or so TCR beta chains were listed by the study as associated with cytomegalovirus. The authors suggested that the approach could potentially be extended to other disease states and immunological phenotypes. A few of the identified cytomegalovirus-associated TCR beta chains were confirmed in vitro to be specific for cytomegalovirus antigens. A further reported finding was that TCR beta sequences accurately predicted the HLA-A and HLA-B alleles for most subjects in the first cohort. Linkage disequilibrium might explain the correlated functional status among segregating V segments, but an unknown experimental factor could not be excluded. A group of highly shared sequence variants was considered likely to be a technical artifact of the sequencing pipeline. In an earlier analysis of some 500 of the donors, most TCR beta V segments appeared in productive rearrangements about 87% or about 30% of the time, broadly matching IMGT annotations. Because counts were too low, approximately 15 rarely observed V segments, including chromosome 9 orphons, were excluded from the earlier analysis of a few hundred of the donors. V-gene and J-gene trimming of TCR beta chains was associated with a missense DCLRE1C variant in a later genetic analysis, and the association was replicated in an independent cohort.

The method was the immunoSEQ multiplex PCR assay. For the multiplex PCR, a mixture combining 60 forward primers for TCR Vbeta segments and 13 reverse primers for TCR Jbeta segments was used. Amplification of the CDR3 region of rearranged TCR beta genes was performed with a multiplex PCR assay on genomic DNA. Amplified TCR beta libraries were sequenced as 87-base-pair reads on the Illumina HiSeq System. Under the source paper's analysis protocol: A later analysis tallied around 87 million unique TCR beta chains across the 700 or so repertoires, and approximately 12 million of those chains were shared by two or more donors. Raw reads were error-corrected and collapsed into unique sequences by a nearest-neighbor algorithm in which closely related sequences were merged to remove PCR and sequencing errors. Alignment of CDR3 sequences to IMGT reference sequences was used to assign V, D and J gene segments. For a sequence to be retained, a match of at least six nucleotides to both a V gene segment and a J gene segment was required. Rearrangements were called productive when the CDR3 lacked stop codons and stayed in frame with V and J; all others were non-productive. Following IMGT convention, CDR3 was defined as the stretch from the second conserved V-encoded cysteine to the conserved J-encoded phenylalanine. The earlier analysis of approximately 500 of the donors excluded sequences that lacked an unambiguous match to a single V gene segment. An earlier analysis of 587 of the donors classified V segments as functional when productive rearrangements were above 56.7% and as segregating when the standard deviation between donors was above 5%. A statistical classification framework was built for diagnosing cytomegalovirus status from the catalog of TCR beta chain sequences. V and J gene assignment, in a later analysis, came from comparing TCR nucleotide sequences with IMGT/GENE-DB human TR gene sequences. The TCRdist pipeline was used in a later analysis to assign CDR3 sequences and most-parsimonious VDJ recombination scenarios. A later analysis defined each TCR beta chain by its CDR3 amino acid sequence plus V-gene family, and excluded reads lacking a unique V-gene family. In a later analysis, 450 to 600 highly shared, low-generation-probability nucleotide sequences were removed to address suspected cross-contamination and a sequencing artifact. A later analysis calculated a clonal expansion index for each public chain from normalized within-repertoire ranks of inferred template counts. Generation probabilities in a later analysis came from a VDJ recombination model fitted to out-of-frame rearrangements, and those results were checked against IGoR. A later analysis scored TCR-TCR, TCR-HLA and TCR-CMV co-occurrence with hypergeometric tests, applying a repertoire-size bias correction to TCR pairs. In a later analysis, false discovery rates were estimated by permuting HLA or CMV assignments 20 times. In a later analysis, co-occurring TCRs were grouped using DBSCAN, with TCRdist sequence similarity added in when clustering inside HLA-allele-positive subsets. Repertoires with fewer than 30,000 or more than 120,000 public chains were left out of co-occurrence clustering, as were about 5 repertoires with anomalous nucleotide sharing. Not all clones reach the TCRdb copy of this immuneACCESS table, which keeps in-frame sequences only. Checked studies attribute under half of the gap to unresolved V genes and leave the rest unexplained. From that table come the V and J calls and clone size; the DNA was used to work out D and trimming. This sample is represented by roughly 200,000 clones; about 77% of them were singletons. Roughly 3% of the sample is held by the ten biggest clonotypes.

Points on this clone: Its antigen specificity is not known. Per-base qualities were not stored, and no clone one base away is much larger.

The cohort was made up of 500 to 800 healthy bone marrow donors. At the time of sampling, all cohort members were nominally healthy, though unrecorded immune exposures were likely present. The donor was CMV seronegative and was included in the group of over 300 seronegative cohort members. Each donor provided a peripheral blood sample, and peripheral blood mononuclear cells were used for TCR beta sequencing. The Qiagen DNeasy Blood Extraction Kit was used to extract genomic DNA from the blood cell samples. After removal of 5 bases from V and 6 bases from J, the junction retains 12 bases not matched to a gene. Spanning cysteine to phenylalanine, the CDR3 consists of 16 amino acids. Only the CDR3 region is kept as DNA, spanning 48 bases read in frame from base 1. The germline V gene provides CDR1 SGHDT and CDR2 YYEEEE.

The chain couples TRBV5-6 to TRBJ2-4; 9 central nucleotides agree with TRBD1. The source is a woman in her 30s in good health and CMV-seronegative. Input material: PBMCs. This receptor has the CDR3 CASRPGTGGSRNIQYF. In nucleotide form, the sequence is TGTGCCAGCAGACCAGGCACAGGGGGCAGCCGAAACATTCAGTACTTC.